The present TCR beta chain was sequenced within a study of CD8+ T cells in alopecia areata. Germline V gene lookup returns CDR1 GTSNPN and CDR2 SVGIG (reference sequence). The CDR3 consists of 13 residues. Trimming stripped 1 base from V and 4 bases from J, with 10 bases between. Extraction and reverse transcription of RNA yielded cDNA as the sequencing template. Using immunoSEQ multiplex PCR, the repertoire was profiled, and TCRdb retains in-frame clones only, with some absent. This sample has roughly 200,000 clones, with approximately 45% found just once. Treatment in this sample: oral pan-JAK inhibitor, 5-10 mg twice daily. This clone has a handful of counts.

The chain combines TRBV30 with TRBJ1-2, with D unresolved. The TCR comes from a human donor with alopecia areata. The sequenced sample was CD4+ T cells sorted from blood, obtained between weeks 36 and 40, from a patient treated with tofacitinib. The CDR3 reads CAWSGTDLYGYTF. The CDR3 nucleotides are TGTGCCTGGAGTGGGACCGATCTCTATGGCTACACCTTC.